The clone carrying this TCR beta chain was observed at least ten times. Antigen: not known. The sample comes from a study of T-cell reconstitution after alpha-beta-depleted transplantation in children. Preparing the TCRbeta library involved the use of unique molecular identifiers. One entry per CDR3 protein, called by TCRdb with MiXCR from the PCR reads. The repertoire holds some 840,000 distinct CDR3 sequences, with under 20% as singletons. General study results and limits: For some patients, TCRbeta diversity was high at day 60 because of recipient T cells and thymic progenitors that survived. One year post-transplant, T-cell counts and diversity were largely derived from T cells produced anew.

Trimming took off 2 bases at V and 1 base at J, with 8 bases between the two ends. The CDR3 has 15 amino acids. The germline V gene encodes CDR1 MGHDK and CDR2 SYGVNS. The genes are TRBV25-1 and TRBJ2-2; tentatively, D is TRBD1 (5 bases). This TCR was sampled from a male patient younger than 18 who had a stem cell transplant for acute lymphoblastic leukemia, so the T cells may come from the graft donor. Here the sequenced sample was PBMCs, mostly from graft donor cells, taken 360 days after TCRalphabeta/CD19-depleted stem cell transplant. The chain's CDR3 is CASSEQQENTGELFF. The CDR3 nucleotides read TGTGCCAGCAGTGAACAACAGGAGAACACCGGGGAGCTGTTTTTT.